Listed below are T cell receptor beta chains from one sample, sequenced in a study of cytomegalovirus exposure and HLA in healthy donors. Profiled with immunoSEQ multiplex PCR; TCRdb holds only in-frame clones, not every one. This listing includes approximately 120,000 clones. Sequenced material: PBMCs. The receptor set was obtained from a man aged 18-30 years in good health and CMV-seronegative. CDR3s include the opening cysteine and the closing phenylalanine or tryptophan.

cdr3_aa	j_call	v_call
CASSVTGVQETQYF	TRBJ2-5	TRBV9
CASSYSTGESYEQYF	TRBJ2-7	TRBV11-3
CASSQTAYEQYF	TRBJ2-7	TRBV18
CASSESQGALYEQYF	TRBJ2-7	TRBV25-1
CASIWLAVTSTDTQYF	TRBJ2-3	TRBV2
CASSQGGYEQYF	TRBJ2-7	TRBV7-6
CSVKGAGESGNTIYF	TRBJ1-3	TRBV29-1
CASSLPGLAGREQYF	TRBJ2-7	TRBV5-6
CASSYSEGANYGYTF	TRBJ1-2	TRBV6-5
CASSLEIPGFGNQPQHF	TRBJ1-5	TRBV5-5
CASSPWTSGNTGELFF	TRBJ2-2	TRBV19
CASSWDRGSETQYF	TRBJ2-5	TRBV5-1
CASSSTGTGYGEQYF	TRBJ2-7	TRBV11-3
CASSFAGGNTGELFF	TRBJ2-2	TRBV9
CSATRGGSTDTQYF	TRBJ2-3	TRBV29-1
CASSQQGEREKLFF	TRBJ1-4	TRBV28
CASSPGRGYTF	TRBJ1-2	TRBV18
CASSEEATGINYGYTF	TRBJ1-2	TRBV6-1
CASSPDRDRFYEQYF	TRBJ2-7	TRBV11-2
CASSPDRDISYEQYF	TRBJ2-7	TRBV27
CASSLAPSSYEQYF	TRBJ2-7	TRBV11-2
CSVVQREPNEQFF	TRBJ2-1	TRBV29-1
CASSVTGGGRHEQYF	TRBJ2-7	TRBV18
CSVGTSGSYDRTKNIQYF	TRBJ2-4	TRBV29-1
CASSSGTVGGYTF	TRBJ1-2	TRBV6-5
CASSVGKAAPNYDYTF	TRBJ1-2	TRBV9
CAWSVIGGNQPQHF	TRBJ1-5	TRBV30
CATSRGDRGMDGYTF	TRBJ1-2	TRBV15
CSVDRGPEAFF	TRBJ1-1	TRBV29-1
CASSAQGLLNTEAFF	TRBJ1-1	TRBV5-1
CSGGGQGNEQFF	TRBJ2-1	TRBV29-1
CASSKGAREKNDEQYF	TRBJ2-7	TRBV21-1
CASNLDSSYEQYF	TRBJ2-7	TRBV5-1
CASSVGTSGREQYF	TRBJ2-7	TRBV27
CASSYADPSGNTEAFF	TRBJ1-1	TRBV6-5
CASSLQDYSGNTIYF	TRBJ1-3	TRBV5-1
CSVVQTETGGNTEAFF	TRBJ1-1	TRBV29-1
CASSFAGGMNTEAFF	TRBJ1-1	TRBV11-2
CASNPRNRGQEGYTF	TRBJ1-2	TRBV5-4
CASSVTFAKNIQYF	TRBJ2-4	TRBV9
CASSDASGGYNEQFF	TRBJ2-1	TRBV6-1
CASSAEQGAHEQYF	TRBJ2-7	TRBV9
CASLQGSYEQYF	TRBJ2-7	TRBV28
CASNPGQGIYNEQFF	TRBJ2-1	TRBV5-1
CASIGTGRINQPQHF	TRBJ1-5	TRBV19
CASRGQGDEKLFF	TRBJ1-4	TRBV6-1
CASSQRSSYPYEQYF	TRBJ2-7	TRBV4-1
CASSLSGGSSYNEQFF	TRBJ2-1	TRBV7-9
CASSEVRFGPPRPVYGYTF	TRBJ1-2	TRBV6-1
CASRFSNSRSGNTIYF	TRBJ1-3	TRBV7-2
CASSLSTSVNSYEQYF	TRBJ2-7	TRBV5-1
CASSSLSQGTQYF	TRBJ2-3	TRBV19